The T cell receptor beta chain under discussion was sequenced for a study of blood T cell repertoires in COVID-19. Sequencing was performed with immunoSEQ multiplex PCR; in TCRdb, only in-frame clones are kept and a portion is missing. The sample lists under 450,000 clones, around 89% seen once, with less than 2% in the top ten. Trimming removed 1 base from V and 4 bases from J, with 2 bases in between. This CDR3 comprises 12 residues. The V gene's germline CDR1 is SGHDT and CDR2 YYEEEE. The sequenced material came from peripheral blood. This chain uses TRBV5-6 with TRBJ2-2, with D unclear. The clonotype originates from a woman in her thirties or forties with COVID-19, enrolled during active disease. The CDR3 reads CASSLLTGELFF. The CDR3 nucleotides read TGTGCCAGCAGCTTGCTCACCGGGGAGCTGTTTTTT.